These 28 T cell receptor beta chains were all obtained from the same sample, sequenced in a study of monozygotic twins with inflammatory bowel disease. Reprocessing the 5' RACE reads, TCRdb reports a single entry for every CDR3 protein and omits DNA. The sample's table shows approximately 400,000 distinct CDR3 sequences. Sequencing was performed on blood. These receptors came from a human donor with ulcerative colitis or Crohn's disease, or a healthy co-twin of an affected twin (not recorded which).

J is TRBJ1-6 and V is TRBV11-1; TCRdb's assignment of TRBD1 cannot be checked, as there is no DNA. The CDR3 contains 16 residues. Germline assignment: CDR1 SGHAT and CDR2 FQDESV (reference sequence). The CDR3 sequence is CASSQYQGVDGSPLHF.

The chain links TRBV12-3 or TRBV12-4 to TRBJ1-2; as DNA is missing, the TRBD1 call by TCRdb cannot be tested. The CDR3 extends over 12 amino acids. The CDR3 is CASGQGTRGYTF.

V is TRBV4-2 and J is TRBJ1-6; TCRdb's assignment of TRBD1 cannot be checked, as there is no DNA. The CDR3 covers 14 residues. Germline-derived CDR1 and CDR2 are LGHNA and YNFKEQ. The CDR3 region is CASSQSRGGSPLHF.

The gene calls are TRBV14 and TRBJ2-7; TCRdb reports TRBD1, a call that lacks DNA to check it against. Germline V gives CDR1 SGHDN, CDR2 FVKESK. The CDR3 has 15 residues. The CDR3: CASSRTQGLAYEQYF.

The chain recombines TRBV12-3 or TRBV12-4 with TRBJ1-5. This CDR3 has 13 residues. CDR3 sequence reads: CASRTDGNQPQHF.

The genes are TRBV11-2 and TRBJ2-1; TCRdb indicates TRBD1, and absent DNA this call remains unverified. The CDR3 has 16 amino acids. Germline V CDR1 and CDR2: SGHAT, FQNNGV. CDR3 sequence reads: CASSISRDRVPREQFF.

This CDR3 reads CASRPTGQGQETQYF. The J gene is TRBJ2-5, the V gene TRBV6-2 or TRBV6-3; TCRdb selects TRBD1, and the lack of DNA leaves this call unchecked. Germline V CDR1 and CDR2: MNHEY, SVGEGT. The CDR3 runs to 15 residues.

This chain links TRBV24-1 with TRBJ2-5; TCRdb reports TRBD1, a call that lacks DNA to check it against. This CDR3 has 15 residues. CDR1 KGHDR and CDR2 SFDVKD come from the germline V gene. The CDR3 loop is CATSDPGTGGETQYF.

The chain is built from TRBV24-1 and TRBJ2-1; the D gene TCRdb calls, TRBD2, cannot be checked with no DNA. This CDR3 has 17 residues. Looked up from germline, CDR1 is KGHDR and CDR2 is SFDVKD. The CDR3 here is CATSGNSGSRSYNEQFF.

This chain links TRBV4-3 with TRBJ2-7; absent DNA, TCRdb's TRBD1 call cannot be checked. Germline V lookup: CDR1 LGHNA, CDR2 YSLEER. The CDR3 has 15 amino acids. CDR3 loop: CASSHLPGTNYEQYF.

V gene TRBV29-1 combines with J gene TRBJ1-1. The germline CDR1 and CDR2 sequences are SQVTM and ANQGSEA. CDR3 length: 13 amino acids. CDR3 loop: CSGRGSLNTEAFF.

The CDR3 sequence: CASSSLAGGRTDTQYF. The chain links TRBV5-1 to TRBJ2-3; TCRdb selects TRBD2, and the lack of DNA leaves this call unchecked. The CDR3 has 16 amino acids. Germline V gene sequence: CDR1 SGHRS, CDR2 YFSETQ.

The chain recombines TRBV7-2 with TRBJ1-2; the TRBD1 assignment by TCRdb is unverifiable without DNA. Germline V lookup: CDR1 SGHTA, CDR2 FQGNSA. The CDR3 is made up of 15 amino acids. CDR3 protein: CASSLNRGGGYGYTF.

The rearrangement uses TRBV15 and TRBJ2-1; lacking DNA, the TRBD1 call made by TCRdb goes unchecked. This CDR3 is built from 17 residues. Germline lookup yields CDR1 LNHNV and CDR2 YYDKDF (reference sequence). This CDR3 reads CATSRRDRVGSYNEQFF.

The chain recombines TRBV5-1 with TRBJ2-1. Germline V lookup: CDR1 SGHRS, CDR2 YFSETQ. This CDR3 spans 15 amino acids. The chain's CDR3 is CASSLGLSSYNEQFF.

This chain joins TRBV20-1 and TRBJ2-1; checking the TCRdb D call of TRBD1 is not possible without DNA. Germline CDR1 DFQATT, CDR2 SNEGSKA (reference sequence). This CDR3 has 14 amino acids. CDR3 sequence: CSARGGGPTNEQFF.

The rearrangement links TRBV2 to TRBJ2-7; TCRdb indicates TRBD2, and absent DNA this call remains unverified. Germline lookup yields CDR1 SNHLY and CDR2 FYNNEI. CDR3 size: 15 residues. This CDR3 reads CASMGLAEVSYEQYF.

The chain uses TRBV7-2 and TRBJ1-6. CDR3 size: 15 residues. The germline CDR1 and CDR2 sequences are SGHTA and FQGNSA. This chain's CDR3 is CASSLALAGISPLHF.

V gene TRBV29-1 combines with J gene TRBJ2-3; TCRdb lists TRBD2, though no DNA is available to test this call. Germline lookup yields CDR1 SQVTM and CDR2 ANQGSEA. This CDR3 is built from 17 residues. The CDR3 loop reads CSVGGGPILLRTDTQYF.

This sequence joins TRBV19 and TRBJ1-5; there is no DNA to check the TCRdb D call of TRBD1. CDR1 and CDR2 from the germline V gene are LNHDA and SQIVND (reference sequence). The CDR3 is 15 amino acids. CDR3 amino acids: CASTLTGTGNQPQHF.

The chain carries TRBV7-3 and TRBJ2-1; TCRdb names TRBD2, which stays unverified in the absence of DNA. The germline V gene has CDR1 SGHTA and CDR2 FQGTGA. The CDR3 spans 16 residues. The CDR3 loop is CASSLIGLAGANEQFF.

The chain is built from TRBV10-3 and TRBJ1-4; TCRdb's D gene call, TRBD1, goes unchecked for lack of DNA. CDR1 is ENHRY and CDR2 is SYGVKD in the germline V gene. CDR3 length equals 14 residues. The CDR3 loop is CAISPGYLDEKLFF.

The J gene is TRBJ2-2, the V gene TRBV5-4. The germline V gene has CDR1 SGHNT and CDR2 YYREEE (reference sequence). The CDR3 loop spans 16 amino acids. CDR3: CASSLVFGVGTGELFF. The complete variable domain, with remaining parts taken from reference TRBV5-4 and TRBJ2-2, reads ETGVTQSPTHLIKTRGQQVTLRCSSQSGHNTVSWYQQALGQGPQFIFQYYREEENGRGNFPPRFSGLQFPNYSSELNVNALELDDSALYLCASSLVFGVGTGELFFGEGSRLTVL.

The chain uses TRBV20-1 and TRBJ1-1; absent DNA, TCRdb's TRBD1 call cannot be checked. The germline gives CDR1 DFQATT, CDR2 SNEGSKA (reference sequence). The CDR3 loop spans 12 amino acids. The CDR3 is CSAVGQTTEAFF.

This chain links TRBV5-1 with TRBJ2-7; TCRdb proposes TRBD1, but this gene call is untestable without DNA. Germline lookup yields CDR1 SGHRS and CDR2 YFSETQ. The CDR3 is made up of 18 amino acids. The CDR3 protein is CASSLVPPRDKLTYEQYF. Variable domain in full (rest from reference TRBV5-1 and TRBJ2-7): KAGVTQTPRYLIKTRGQQVTLSCSPISGHRSVSWYQQTPGQGLQFLFEYFSETQRNKGNFPGRFSGRQFSNSRSEMNVSTLELGDSALYLCASSLVPPRDKLTYEQYFGPGTRLTVT.

The chain joins TRBV7-3 to TRBJ2-1; TCRdb calls TRBD2, which cannot be checked without DNA. This CDR3 comprises 20 residues. The germline V gene has CDR1 SGHTA and CDR2 FQGTGA. The CDR3 sequence is CASSYAGTSGLISSYNEQFF.

The chain employs TRBV5-1 and TRBJ2-7; TCRdb reports TRBD1, a call that lacks DNA to check it against. The CDR3 runs 13 residues. CDR1 and CDR2 from the germline V gene are SGHRS and YFSETQ. The CDR3: CASSLATGNEQYF.

This chain links TRBV10-3 with TRBJ2-3; TCRdb outputs TRBD1, but without DNA this stays unchecked. The CDR3 runs 13 residues. Germline loops: CDR1 ENHRY, CDR2 SYGVKD. The CDR3 sequence: CAINRDREDTQYF.